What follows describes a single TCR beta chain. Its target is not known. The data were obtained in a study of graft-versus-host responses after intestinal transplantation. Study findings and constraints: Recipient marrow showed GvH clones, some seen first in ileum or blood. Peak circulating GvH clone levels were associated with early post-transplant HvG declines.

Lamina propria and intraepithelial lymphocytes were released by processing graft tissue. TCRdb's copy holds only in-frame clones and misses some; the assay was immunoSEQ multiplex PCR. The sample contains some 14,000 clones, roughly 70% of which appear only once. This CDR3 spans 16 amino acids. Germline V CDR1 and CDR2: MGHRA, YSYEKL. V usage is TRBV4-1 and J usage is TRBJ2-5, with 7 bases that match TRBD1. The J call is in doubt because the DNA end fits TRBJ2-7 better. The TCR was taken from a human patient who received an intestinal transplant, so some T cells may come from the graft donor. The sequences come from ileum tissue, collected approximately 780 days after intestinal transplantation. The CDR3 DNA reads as TGCGCCAGCAGCCAAGATGTGGGACAGCCTCTCTACGAGCAGTACTTC. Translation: CASSQDVGQPLYEQYF.